This T cell receptor beta chain came from a study of T-cell reconstitution after alpha-beta-depleted transplantation in children. Unique molecular identifiers were incorporated when the TCRbeta library was constructed. Via MiXCR, TCRdb re-called the PCR reads, giving one row per CDR3 protein. The sample holds approximately 400,000 distinct CDR3 sequences, about a tenth seen once. Germline V gene sequence: CDR1 LNHNV, CDR2 YYDKDF (reference sequence). V was clipped by 4 bases and J by 3 bases, with 13 bases between them. This CDR3 has 15 residues. The input for sequencing was PBMCs from the stem cell graft donor, taken from the stem cell graft. The clonotype was recovered from a human donor who donated a stem cell graft to a child with acute myeloid leukemia. The rearrangement uses TRBV15 and TRBJ2-1; tentatively, D is TRBD2 (5 bases). CDR3 residues: CATSIVLGNYNEQFF. Written as DNA, the CDR3 is TGTGCCACCAGCATCGTACTAGGAAACTACAATGAGCAGTTCTTC.